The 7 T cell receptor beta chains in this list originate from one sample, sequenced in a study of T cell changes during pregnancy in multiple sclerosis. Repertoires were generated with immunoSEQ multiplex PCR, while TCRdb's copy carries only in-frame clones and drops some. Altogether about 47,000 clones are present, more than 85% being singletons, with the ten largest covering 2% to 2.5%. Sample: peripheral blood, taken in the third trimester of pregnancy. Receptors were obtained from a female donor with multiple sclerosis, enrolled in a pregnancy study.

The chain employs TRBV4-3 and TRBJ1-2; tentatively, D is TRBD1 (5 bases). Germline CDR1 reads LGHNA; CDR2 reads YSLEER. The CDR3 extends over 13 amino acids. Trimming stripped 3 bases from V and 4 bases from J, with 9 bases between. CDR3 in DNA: TGCGCCAGCAGCCATAGAGACAGCTATGGCTACACCTTC. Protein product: CASSHRDSYGYTF.

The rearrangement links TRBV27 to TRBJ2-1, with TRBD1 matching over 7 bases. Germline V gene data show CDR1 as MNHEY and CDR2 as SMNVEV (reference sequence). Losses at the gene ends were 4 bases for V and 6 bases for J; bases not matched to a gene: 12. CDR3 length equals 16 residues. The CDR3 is CASSSILTGTANEQFF. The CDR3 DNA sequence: TGTGCCAGCAGTTCAATCTTAACAGGGACAGCCAATGAGCAGTTCTTC.

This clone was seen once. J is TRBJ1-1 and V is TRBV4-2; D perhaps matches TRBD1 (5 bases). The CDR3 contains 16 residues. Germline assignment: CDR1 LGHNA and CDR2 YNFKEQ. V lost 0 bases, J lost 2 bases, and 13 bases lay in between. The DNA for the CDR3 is TGTGCCAGCAGCCAAGATCTCCGGCAGGGAAACACTGAAGCTTTCTTT. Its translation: CASSQDLRQGNTEAFF.

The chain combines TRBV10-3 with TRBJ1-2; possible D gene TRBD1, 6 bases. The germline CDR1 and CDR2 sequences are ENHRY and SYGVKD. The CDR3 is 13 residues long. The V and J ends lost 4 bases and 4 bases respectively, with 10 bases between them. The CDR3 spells CAISAGAAYGYTF. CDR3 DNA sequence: TGTGCCATCAGTGCAGGGGCGGCCTATGGCTACACCTTC.

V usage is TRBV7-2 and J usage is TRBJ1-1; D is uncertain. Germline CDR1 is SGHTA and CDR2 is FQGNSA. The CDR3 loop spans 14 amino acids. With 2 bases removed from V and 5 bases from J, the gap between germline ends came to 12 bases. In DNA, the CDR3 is TGTGCCAGCAGCTTATTTGTCGGGAGGACTGAAGCTTTCTTT. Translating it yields CASSLFVGRTEAFF.

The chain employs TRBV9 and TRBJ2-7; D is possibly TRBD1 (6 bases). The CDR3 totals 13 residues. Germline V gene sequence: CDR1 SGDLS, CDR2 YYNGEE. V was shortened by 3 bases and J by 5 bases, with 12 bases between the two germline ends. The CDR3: CASSADRSDEQYF. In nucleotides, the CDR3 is TGTGCCAGCAGCGCCGACAGGTCGGACGAGCAGTACTTC.

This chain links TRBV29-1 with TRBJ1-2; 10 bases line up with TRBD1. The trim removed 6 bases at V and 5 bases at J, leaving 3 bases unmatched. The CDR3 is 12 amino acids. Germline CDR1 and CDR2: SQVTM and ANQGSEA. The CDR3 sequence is CSVTGGTYGYTF. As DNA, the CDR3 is TGCAGCGTGACAGGGGGCACGTATGGCTACACCTTC.